The entry below gives a single T cell receptor (beta chain) sequence along with its context. This clone's antigen is unknown. No much larger clone is present one base from it, and per-base qualities are unavailable. Ficoll-Paque density gradient centrifugation was used to isolate PBMCs. This sample is drawn from a study of T-cell memory formation after mild COVID-19 (dated by TCRdb to the early 2020s). The study in broad terms: TCR sequence clusters from the two donors were found to be largely donor specific. The cohort comprised two young, previously healthy adult volunteers, one female and one male. In two donors, T-cell clones that expanded and contracted after mild COVID-19 were followed by sequencing TCRalpha and TCRbeta repertoires longitudinally.

TCRdb records Illumina NovaSeq 6000 as the sequencer. cDNA libraries for TCRalpha and TCRbeta were prepared by 5'RACE using constant-segment primers, with sample barcodes and unique molecular identifiers added. RNA was extracted from every sample with Trizol reagent. Libraries were amplified in two PCR steps, with a second sample barcode and Illumina TruSeq adapters added in the second step. Sequencing of libraries was performed on an Illumina NovaSeq with 2 x 150 bp paired-end reads. The study's processing was this. The reads were demultiplexed and collapsed into UMI-guided consensus sequences using migec v1.2.7. Using mixcr v2.1.11, UMI consensuses were aligned to TRA and TRB V and J templates and then assembled into clonotypes. Clonotypes were classified as expanded or contracted when called significant by both edgeR and NoisET, with noise models trained on biological replicates. edgeR calls used a false discovery rate-adjusted p below 0.01 and a log2 fold-change threshold of 1. PCA with hierarchical clustering of max-normalized trajectories of the 1000 most abundant clonotypes was used as exploratory dynamics analysis. Separately sequenced CD4+ and CD8+ repertoires were used to assign a CD4 or CD8 phenotype to each responding clone. In-frame beta chains were kept once TCRdb had trimmed the public reads at Q25 with fastp and called clones with MiXCR. Records with the same CDR3 protein are collapsed into one entry carrying the most frequent genes and DNA. The V and J calls and clone size are TCRdb's, not the authors'. The sample records roughly 130,000 distinct CDR3 sequences, roughly 15% of which are singletons. The leading ten clones occupy about 15% of the sample.

Paper-wide results and their limitations: From day 15 to 85, contracting clones showed balanced CD4/CD8 phenotypes, whereas a second wave of clones that expanded from day 15 to 37 leaned towards CD4+. Only two mild cases were covered in the study, and larger cohorts including severe cases with pre-infection samples were considered necessary. Contracting CD4+ clones appeared mostly in the CM and EM memory subsets, whereas CD8+ clones were enriched in EMRA. Some responding clones were found in pre-infection memory, which suggests that pre-existing cross-reactive memory T cells took part in the SARS-CoV-2 response. SARS-CoV-2 specificity was not confirmed for the second-wave clones peaking on day 37.

Trimming takes 0 bases from V and 2 bases from J, and the germline ends sit 13 bases apart. Its CDR3 holds 16 amino acids, cysteine through phenylalanine. The retained sequence is limited to the CDR3, 48 bases, with the frame set at the first base. Looking up the germline V gene yields CDR1 SGDLS and CDR2 YYNGEE. Rearrangement joined TRBV9 to TRBJ2-3, with no D gene named confidently. Sequencing was done on a sample of PBMCs or a T cell subset sorted from them (not recorded which). The TCR was taken from an adult woman who had mild COVID-19 (a few samples of this study predate the infection). The sample titles of this study are shuffled in the database, so cell type and time point are left out; the donor was told from shared clones. The base sequence is TGTGCCAGCAGCGTAGCGGAAGTTTTCGACACAGATACGCAGTATTTT. This translates into CASSVAEVFDTDTQYF.